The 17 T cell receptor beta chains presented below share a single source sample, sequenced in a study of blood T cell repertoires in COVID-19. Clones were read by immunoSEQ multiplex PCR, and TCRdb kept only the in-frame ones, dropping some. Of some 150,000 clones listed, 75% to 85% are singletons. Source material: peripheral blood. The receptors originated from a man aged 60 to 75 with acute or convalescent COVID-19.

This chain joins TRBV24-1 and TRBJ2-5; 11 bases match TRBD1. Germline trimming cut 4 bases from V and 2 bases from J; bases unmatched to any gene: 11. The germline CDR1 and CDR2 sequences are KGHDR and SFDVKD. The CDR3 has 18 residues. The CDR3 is CATSERTGGFWGQETQYF. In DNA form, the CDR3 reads TGTGCCACCAGTGAACGGACAGGGGGCTTTTGGGGTCAAGAGACCCAGTACTTC.

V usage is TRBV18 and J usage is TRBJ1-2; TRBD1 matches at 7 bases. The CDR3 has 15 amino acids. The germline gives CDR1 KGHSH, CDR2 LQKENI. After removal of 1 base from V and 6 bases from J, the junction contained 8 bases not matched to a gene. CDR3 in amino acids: CASSPLLGQWDGYTF. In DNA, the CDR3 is TGTGCCAGCTCACCACTACTGGGACAGTGGGATGGCTACACCTTC.

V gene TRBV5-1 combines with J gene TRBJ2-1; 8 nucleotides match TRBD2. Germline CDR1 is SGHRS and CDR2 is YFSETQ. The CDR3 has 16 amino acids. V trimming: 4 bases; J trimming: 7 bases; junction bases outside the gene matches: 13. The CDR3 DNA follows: TGCGCCAGCAGCCCCCCCGAAAGGCGCGGGGGGAATGAGCAGTTCTTC. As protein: CASSPPERRGGNEQFF.

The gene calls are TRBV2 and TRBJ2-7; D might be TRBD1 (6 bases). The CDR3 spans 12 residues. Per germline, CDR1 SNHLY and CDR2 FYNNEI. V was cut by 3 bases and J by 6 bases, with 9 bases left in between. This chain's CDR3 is CASSEDRGEQYF. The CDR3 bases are TGTGCCAGCAGTGAGGACAGAGGCGAGCAGTACTTC.

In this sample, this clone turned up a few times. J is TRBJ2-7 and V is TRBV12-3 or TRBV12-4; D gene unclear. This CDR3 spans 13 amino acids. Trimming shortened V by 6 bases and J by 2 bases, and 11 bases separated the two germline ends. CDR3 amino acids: CASSLTPAYEQYF. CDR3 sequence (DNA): TGTGCCAGCAGCTTGACACCCGCCTACGAGCAGTACTTC.

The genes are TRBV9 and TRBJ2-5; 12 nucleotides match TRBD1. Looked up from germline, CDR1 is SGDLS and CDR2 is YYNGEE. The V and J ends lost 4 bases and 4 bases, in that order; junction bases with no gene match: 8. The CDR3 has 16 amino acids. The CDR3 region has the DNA TGTGCCAGCAGCAGCTCCGGGACAGGGGGCCGAGAGACCCAGTACTTC. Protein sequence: CASSSSGTGGRETQYF.

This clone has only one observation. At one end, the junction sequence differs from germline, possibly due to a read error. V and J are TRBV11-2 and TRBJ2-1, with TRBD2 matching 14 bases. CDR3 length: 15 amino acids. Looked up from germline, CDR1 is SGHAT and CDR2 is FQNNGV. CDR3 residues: CASSLEPGTSGSRVF. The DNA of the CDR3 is TGTGCCAGCAGCTTAGAACCCGGGACTAGCGGGAGTAGGGTCTTC.

Here the CDR3 DNA reads TGCGCCAGCAGCTTGACGGGGTTGACCTACAATGAGCAGTTCTTC. Its protein is CASSLTGLTYNEQFF. The chain employs TRBV5-1 and TRBJ2-1, with D maybe TRBD2 (5 bases). V lost 1 base and J 2 bases, leaving 10 bases between the germline ends. Germline lookup yields CDR1 SGHRS and CDR2 YFSETQ. This CDR3 region has 15 residues. The entire variable domain, with the rest obtained from reference TRBV5-1 and TRBJ2-1, is as follows: KAGVTQTPRYLIKTRGQQVTLSCSPISGHRSVSWYQQTPGQGLQFLFEYFSETQRNKGNFPGRFSGRQFSNSRSEMNVSTLELGDSALYLCASSLTGLTYNEQFFGPGTRLTVL.

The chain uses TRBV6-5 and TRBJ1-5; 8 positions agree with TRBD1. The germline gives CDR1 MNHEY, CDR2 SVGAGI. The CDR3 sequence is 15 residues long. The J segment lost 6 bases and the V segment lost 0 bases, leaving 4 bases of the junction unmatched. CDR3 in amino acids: CASSYSGQGSQPQHF. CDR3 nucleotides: TGTGCCAGCAGTTACTCCGGACAGGGCTCTCAGCCCCAGCATTTT.

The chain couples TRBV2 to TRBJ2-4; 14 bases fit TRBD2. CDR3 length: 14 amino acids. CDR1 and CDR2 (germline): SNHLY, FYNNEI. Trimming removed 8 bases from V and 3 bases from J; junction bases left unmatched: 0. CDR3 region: CASGTSGSKNIQYF. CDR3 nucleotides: TGTGCCAGCGGGACTAGCGGGAGCAAAAACATTCAGTACTTC.

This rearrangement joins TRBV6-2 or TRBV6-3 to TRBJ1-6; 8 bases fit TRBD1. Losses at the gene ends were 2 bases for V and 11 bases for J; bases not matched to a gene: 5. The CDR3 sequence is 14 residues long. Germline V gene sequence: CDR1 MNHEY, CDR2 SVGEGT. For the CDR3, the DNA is TGTGCCAGCAGTTACGACAGGGGCACGGCACCCCTCCACTTT. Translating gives CASSYDRGTAPLHF.

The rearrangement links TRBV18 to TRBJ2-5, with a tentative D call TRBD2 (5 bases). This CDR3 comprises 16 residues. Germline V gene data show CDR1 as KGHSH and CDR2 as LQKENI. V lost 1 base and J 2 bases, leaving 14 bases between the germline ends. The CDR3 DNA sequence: TGTGCCAGCTCACCACGGATCGGGGAAGCTCAAGAGACCCAGTACTTC. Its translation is CASSPRIGEAQETQYF.

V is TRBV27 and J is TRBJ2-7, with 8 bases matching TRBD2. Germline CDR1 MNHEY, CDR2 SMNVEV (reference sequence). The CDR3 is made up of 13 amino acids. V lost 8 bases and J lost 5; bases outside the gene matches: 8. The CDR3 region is CASGKRGWHEQYF. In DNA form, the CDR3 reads TGTGCCAGCGGCAAGCGGGGGTGGCACGAGCAGTACTTC.

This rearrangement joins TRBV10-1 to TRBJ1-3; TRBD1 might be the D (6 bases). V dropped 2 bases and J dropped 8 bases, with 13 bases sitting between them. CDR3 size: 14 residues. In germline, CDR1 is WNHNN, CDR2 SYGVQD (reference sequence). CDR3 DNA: TGCGCCAGCAGTGAGCGGGGGCGGGGGGACACCATATATTTT. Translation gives CASSERGRGDTIYF.

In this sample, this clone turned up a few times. The CDR3 spells CASSLASVRIEKLFF. The CDR3 DNA follows: TGTGCCAGCAGCTTAGCGAGTGTTAGAATCGAAAAACTGTTTTTT. This rearrangement joins TRBV11-2 to TRBJ1-4, with D hard to call. Trimming took off 1 base at V and 8 bases at J, with 14 bases between the two ends. This CDR3 has 15 amino acids. Looked up from germline, CDR1 is SGHAT and CDR2 is FQNNGV.

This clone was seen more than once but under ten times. The CDR3 spells CASSPGTGGDWELFF. The DNA of the CDR3 is TGTGCCAGCAGCCCTGGGACAGGGGGCGACTGGGAGCTGTTTTTT. The V and J genes are TRBV4-2 and TRBJ2-2; 12 bases map to TRBD1. CDR3 length: 15 residues. Germline CDR1 reads LGHNA; CDR2 reads YNFKEQ. Trimming cost V 4 bases and J 9 bases; bases outside gene matches: 6.

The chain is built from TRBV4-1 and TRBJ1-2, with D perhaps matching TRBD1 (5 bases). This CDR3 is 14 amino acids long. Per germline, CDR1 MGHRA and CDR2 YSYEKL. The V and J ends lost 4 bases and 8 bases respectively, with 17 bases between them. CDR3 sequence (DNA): TGCGCCAGCAGCCGCGGGGGTTCCGGGGACGGCTACACCTTC. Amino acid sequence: CASSRGGSGDGYTF.